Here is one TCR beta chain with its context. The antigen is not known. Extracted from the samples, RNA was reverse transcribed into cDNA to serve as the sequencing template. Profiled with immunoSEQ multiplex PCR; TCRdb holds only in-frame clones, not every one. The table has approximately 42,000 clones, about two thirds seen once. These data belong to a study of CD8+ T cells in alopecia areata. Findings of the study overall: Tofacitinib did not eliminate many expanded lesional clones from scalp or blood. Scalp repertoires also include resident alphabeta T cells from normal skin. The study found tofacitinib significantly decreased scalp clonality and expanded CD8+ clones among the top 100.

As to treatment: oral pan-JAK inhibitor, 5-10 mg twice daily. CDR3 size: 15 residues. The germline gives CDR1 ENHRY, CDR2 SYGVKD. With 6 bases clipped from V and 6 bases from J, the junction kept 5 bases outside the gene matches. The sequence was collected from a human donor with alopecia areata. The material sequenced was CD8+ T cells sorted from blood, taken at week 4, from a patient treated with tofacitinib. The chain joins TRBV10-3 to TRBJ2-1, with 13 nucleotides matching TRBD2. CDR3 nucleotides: TGTGCCATCAGACTGACTAGCGGGGGGAGCAATGAGCAGTTCTTC. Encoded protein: CAIRLTSGGSNEQFF.